The clone carrying this T cell receptor (beta chain) was counted ten times or more. Building of the TCR beta libraries involved iRepertoire HTBI primers and Arm-PCR of CDR3 regions. One entry per CDR3 protein, called by TCRdb with MiXCR from the multiplex PCR reads. Among around 500,000 distinct CDR3 sequences listed, around an eighth were seen once. Time point indicated: newly diagnosed GD, antithyroid drugs for less than 3 months. There was RNA extracted from PBMCs, and the TCR library was made from it. This entry comes from a study of regulatory T cells in long-lasting Graves disease. Germline lookup yields CDR1 KGHDR and CDR2 SFDVKD. The CDR3 loop spans 13 amino acids. Trimming pared 7 bases from V and 8 bases from J, leaving 14 bases between. In addition, the sample was reused for a study of T cells in Graves' hyperthyroidism and ophthalmopathy. From that report: Using the HTBI primer set, a first-round RT-PCR was run on the TCR CDR3.

The clonotype comes from a man aged 25-40 years with Graves disease. The material sequenced was peripheral blood mononuclear cells (PBMCs), taken at new diagnosis, from a patient treated with antithyroid drugs. The chain has TRBV24-1 and TRBJ2-1, with D perhaps TRBD1 or TRBD2 (5 bases each). The CDR3 DNA follows: TGTGCCACCAGGGGACCAGTGATAGATGAGCAGTTCTTC. It translates to CATRGPVIDEQFF.